This T cell receptor beta chain was identified during a study of OX40 agonist ivuxolimab in advanced cancers. Using immunoSEQ multiplex PCR, the repertoire was profiled, and TCRdb retains in-frame clones only, with some absent. The sample has tens of thousands of clones; approximately 88% are singletons. The CDR3 spans 15 residues. V lost 5 bases and J 0 bases, leaving 11 bases between the germline ends. Germline CDR1 MDHEN, CDR2 SYDVKM. The chain combines TRBV28 with TRBJ1-5; no firm D call. The receptor comes from an adult with an advanced solid tumor such as melanoma, head and neck, liver or kidney cancer. The material was CD4+ or CD8+ T cells sorted from blood, obtained in a trial of the OX40 agonist ivuxolimab. The CDR3 DNA is TGTGCCAGCAGTGAAGGATTCTATAGCAATCAGCCCCAGCATTTT. It yields the protein CASSEGFYSNQPQHF. Full variable domain (remainder filled in from reference TRBV28 and TRBJ1-5): DVKVTQSSRYLVKRTGEKVFLECVQDMDHENMFWYRQDPGLGLRLIYFSYDVKMKEKGDIPEGYSVSREKKERFSLILESASTNQTSMYLCASSEGFYSNQPQHFGDGTRLSIL.